This T cell receptor beta chain was sequenced in a study of T cell responses to AZD1222 COVID-19 vaccine. Produced via immunoSEQ multiplex PCR; TCRdb's table is partial and in-frame only. The sample includes 90,000 to 100,000 clones, around 90% of them seen just once. The CDR3 runs to 15 residues. The V gene lost 1 base and the J gene lost 0 bases, with 7 bases spanning the gap. Per the germline V gene, CDR1 is SEHNR and CDR2 is FQNEAQ (reference sequence). The chain couples TRBV7-9 to TRBJ1-5; possibly TRBD1 for D (5 bases). This sequence was found in an adult in good health. The input for sequencing was peripheral blood, taken on day 0 of AZD1222 vaccination. The CDR3 sequence: CASSLEGNSNQPQHF. CDR3 in DNA: TGTGCCAGCAGCTTAGAGGGGAATAGCAATCAGCCCCAGCATTTT.